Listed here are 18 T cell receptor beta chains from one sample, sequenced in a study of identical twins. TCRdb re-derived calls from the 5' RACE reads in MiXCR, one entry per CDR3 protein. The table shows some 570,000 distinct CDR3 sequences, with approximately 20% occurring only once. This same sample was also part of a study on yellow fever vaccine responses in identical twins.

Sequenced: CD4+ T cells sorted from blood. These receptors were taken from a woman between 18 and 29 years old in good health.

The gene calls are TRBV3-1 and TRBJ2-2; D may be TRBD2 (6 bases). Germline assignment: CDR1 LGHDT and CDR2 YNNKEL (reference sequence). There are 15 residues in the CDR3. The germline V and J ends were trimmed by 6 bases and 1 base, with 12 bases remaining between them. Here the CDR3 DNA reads TGTGCCAGCAGTCGCGGGACGATGAACACCGGGGAGCTGTTTTTT. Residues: CASSRGTMNTGELFF.

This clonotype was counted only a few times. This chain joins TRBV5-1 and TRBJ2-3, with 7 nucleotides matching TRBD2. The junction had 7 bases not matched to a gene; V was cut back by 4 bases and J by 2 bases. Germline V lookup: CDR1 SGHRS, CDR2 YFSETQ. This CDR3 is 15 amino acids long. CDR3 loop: CASSVAGNPTDTQYF. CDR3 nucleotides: TGCGCCAGCAGCGTAGCGGGTAATCCCACAGATACGCAGTATTTT.

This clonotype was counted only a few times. The CDR3 bases are TGTGCCAGCAGTCCCTGGGCCGTTTCGGAGACCCAGTACTTC. It yields the protein CASSPWAVSETQYF. The genes are TRBV6-1 and TRBJ2-5; D remains ambiguous. This CDR3 spans 14 amino acids. The germline gives CDR1 MNHNS, CDR2 SASEGT. V lost 5 bases, J lost 5 bases, and 15 bases lay in between.

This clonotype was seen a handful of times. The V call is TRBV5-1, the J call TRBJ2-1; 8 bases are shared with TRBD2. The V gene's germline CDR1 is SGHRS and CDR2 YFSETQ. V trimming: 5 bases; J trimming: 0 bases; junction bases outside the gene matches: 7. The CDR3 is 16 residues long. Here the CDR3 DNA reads TGCGCCAGCAGACTTACTAGCGGCAGCTCCTACAATGAGCAGTTCTTC. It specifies CASRLTSGSSYNEQFF.

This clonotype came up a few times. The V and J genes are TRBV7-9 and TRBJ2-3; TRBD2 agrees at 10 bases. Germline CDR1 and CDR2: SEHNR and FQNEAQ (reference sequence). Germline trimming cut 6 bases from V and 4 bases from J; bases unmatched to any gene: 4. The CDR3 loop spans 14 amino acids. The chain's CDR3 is CASRPSGSSDTQYF. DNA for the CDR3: TGTGCCAGCAGACCTAGCGGGAGCTCAGATACGCAGTATTTT.

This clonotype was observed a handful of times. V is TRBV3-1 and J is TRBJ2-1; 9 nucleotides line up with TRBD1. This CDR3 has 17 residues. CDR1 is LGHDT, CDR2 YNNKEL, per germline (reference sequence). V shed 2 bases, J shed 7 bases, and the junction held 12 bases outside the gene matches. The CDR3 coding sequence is TGTGCCAGCAGCCAACTATACCGGGACAGGGCTCAGAATGAGCAGTTCTTC. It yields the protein CASSQLYRDRAQNEQFF.

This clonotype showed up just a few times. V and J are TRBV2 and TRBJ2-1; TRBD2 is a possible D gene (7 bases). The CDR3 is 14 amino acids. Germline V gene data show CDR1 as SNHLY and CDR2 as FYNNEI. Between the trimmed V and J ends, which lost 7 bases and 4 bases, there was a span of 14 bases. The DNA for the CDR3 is TGTGCCAGCAACTTGGGGGGGCAATACAATGAGCAGTTCTTC. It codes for CASNLGGQYNEQFF.

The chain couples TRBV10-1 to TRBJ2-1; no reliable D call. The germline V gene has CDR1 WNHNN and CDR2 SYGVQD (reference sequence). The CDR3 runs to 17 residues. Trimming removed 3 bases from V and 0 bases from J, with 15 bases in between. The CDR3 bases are TGCGCCAGCAGTGAACTTGGCCCGGATCGCTCCTACAATGAGCAGTTCTTC. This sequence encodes CASSELGPDRSYNEQFF.

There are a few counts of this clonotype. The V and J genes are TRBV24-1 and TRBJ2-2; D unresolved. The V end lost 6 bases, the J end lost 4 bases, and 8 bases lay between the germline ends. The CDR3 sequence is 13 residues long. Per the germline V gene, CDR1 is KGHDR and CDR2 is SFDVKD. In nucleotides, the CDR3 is TGTGCCACCAGTATCGCTTTCACCGGGGAGCTGTTTTTT. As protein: CATSIAFTGELFF.

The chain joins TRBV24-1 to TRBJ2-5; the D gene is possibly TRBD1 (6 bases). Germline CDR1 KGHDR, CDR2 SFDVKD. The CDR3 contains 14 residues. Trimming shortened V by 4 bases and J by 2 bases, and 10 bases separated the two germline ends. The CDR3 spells CATSDSDRQETQYF. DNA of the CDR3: TGTGCCACCAGTGACTCGGACAGACAAGAGACCCAGTACTTC.

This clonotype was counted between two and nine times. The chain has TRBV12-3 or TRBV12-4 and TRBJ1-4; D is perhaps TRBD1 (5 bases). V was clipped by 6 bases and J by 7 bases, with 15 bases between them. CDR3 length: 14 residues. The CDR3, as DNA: TGTGCCAGCAGCCGGGGGGGTTCGGGTGAAAAACTGTTTTTT. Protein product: CASSRGGSGEKLFF.

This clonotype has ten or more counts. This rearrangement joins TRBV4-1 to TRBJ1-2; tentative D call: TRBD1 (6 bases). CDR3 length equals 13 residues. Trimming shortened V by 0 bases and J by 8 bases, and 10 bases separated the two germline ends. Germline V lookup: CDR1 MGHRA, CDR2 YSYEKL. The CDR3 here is CASSQDRTVGYTF. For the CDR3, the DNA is TGCGCCAGCAGCCAAGATCGGACAGTCGGCTACACCTTC.

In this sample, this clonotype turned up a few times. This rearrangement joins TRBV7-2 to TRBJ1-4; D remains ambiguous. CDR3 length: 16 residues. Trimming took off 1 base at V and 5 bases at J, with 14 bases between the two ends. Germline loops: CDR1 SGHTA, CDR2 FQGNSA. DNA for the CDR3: TGTGCCAGCAGCTTAGGGGCGGCAGGCCTAAATGAAAAACTGTTTTTT. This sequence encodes CASSLGAAGLNEKLFF.

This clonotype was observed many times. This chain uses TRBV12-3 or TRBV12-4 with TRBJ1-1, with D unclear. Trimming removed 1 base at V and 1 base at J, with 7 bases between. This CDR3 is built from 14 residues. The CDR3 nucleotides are TGTGCCAGCAGTTTAGTGGGCAGGAACACTGAAGCTTTCTTT. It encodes CASSLVGRNTEAFF.

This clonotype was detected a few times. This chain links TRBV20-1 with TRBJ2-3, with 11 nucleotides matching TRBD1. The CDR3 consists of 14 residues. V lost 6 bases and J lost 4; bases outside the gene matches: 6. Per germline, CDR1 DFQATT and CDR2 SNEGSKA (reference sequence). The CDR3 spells CSARGTGGSDTQYF. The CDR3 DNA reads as TGCAGTGCACGTGGGACAGGGGGGTCAGATACGCAGTATTTT.

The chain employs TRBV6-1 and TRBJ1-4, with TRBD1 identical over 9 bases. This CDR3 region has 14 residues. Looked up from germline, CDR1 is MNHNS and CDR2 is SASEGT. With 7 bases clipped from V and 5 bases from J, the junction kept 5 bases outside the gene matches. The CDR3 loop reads CASKKTGGNEKLFF. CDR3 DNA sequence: TGTGCCAGCAAAAAGACAGGGGGAAATGAAAAACTGTTTTTT.

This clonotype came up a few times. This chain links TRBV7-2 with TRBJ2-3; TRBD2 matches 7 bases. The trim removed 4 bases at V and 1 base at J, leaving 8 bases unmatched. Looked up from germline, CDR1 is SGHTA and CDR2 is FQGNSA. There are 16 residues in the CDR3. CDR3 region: CASSYLLGGGTDTQYF. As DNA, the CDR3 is TGTGCCAGCAGCTACCTACTGGGGGGGGGCACAGATACGCAGTATTTT.

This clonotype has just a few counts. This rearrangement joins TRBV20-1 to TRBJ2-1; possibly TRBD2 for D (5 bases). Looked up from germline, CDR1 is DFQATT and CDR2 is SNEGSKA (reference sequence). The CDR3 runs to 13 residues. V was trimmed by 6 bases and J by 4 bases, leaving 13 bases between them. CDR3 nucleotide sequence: TGCAGTGCCCCAAGCGGATTTTACAATGAGCAGTTCTTC. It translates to CSAPSGFYNEQFF.